The TCR beta chain under discussion was sequenced for a study of T cell repertoires in cytomegalovirus infection. At the level of the study: Signatures in public TCR beta sequences pointed to both CMV infection and matching HLA type.

Study-level findings and limits: The ex vivo response showed dominance by HLA-C-restricted CMV-specific TCR beta clonotypes. The cumulative frequency of public TCR beta families identified carriers of CMV plus the relevant HLA.

The CDR3 runs 15 residues. V lost 7 bases and J lost 1, with 14 bases in between. Germline-derived CDR1 and CDR2 are SGHVS and FNYEAQ. MiXCR, applied by TCRdb to the reads, yields one record per CDR3 protein. The data contain 100,000 to 150,000 distinct CDR3 sequences, around 30% of them seen just once; the ten biggest clones take up 58%. To note about this clonotype: The antigen is not known.

The sequence was collected from a human donor in good health (CMV status not recorded). Some clones in this sample may be carry-over from other donors' samples. This chain connects TRBV7-6 to TRBJ1-3; D is perhaps TRBD1 (5 bases). Material: CD8+ T cells from cultured PBMCs, obtained from culture after CMV antigen stimulation. Here the CDR3 reads CASMLGTESGNTIYF. CDR3 in DNA: TGTGCCAGCATGCTGGGGACGGAATCTGGAAACACCATATATTTT.